The 3 T cell receptor beta chains below come from one sample, sequenced in a study of cytomegalovirus exposure and HLA in healthy donors. The primer mix had 60 Vbeta and 13 Jbeta primers. Assay used: immunoSEQ multiplex PCR; TCRdb lists only in-frame clones, some missing. The table lists roughly 250,000 clones, 80% to 90% of them singletons. What was sequenced was PBMCs. The source of these receptors is a woman aged 40 to 50 in good health and CMV-seropositive.

V gene TRBV4-1 combines with J gene TRBJ2-1, with 12 bases aligning to TRBD2. The CDR3 totals 16 residues. From germline, CDR1 is MGHRA and CDR2 YSYEKL. V shed 0 bases and J 8 bases; nucleotides not matched to a gene: 5. The CDR3 nucleotides read TGCGCCAGCAGCCAAGATCCTAGCGGGAGGGCCCATGAGCAGTTCTTC. Encoded protein: CASSQDPSGRAHEQFF.

The chain combines TRBV9 with TRBJ2-5, with 12 bases that match TRBD2. Germline CDR1 is SGDLS and CDR2 is YYNGEE. The length of the CDR3 is 17 residues. Germline trimming cut 4 bases from V and 5 bases from J; bases unmatched to any gene: 12. The CDR3 nucleotides read TGTGCCAGCAGCCCCCCGGGACTAGCGGGCTACGGGGAGACCCAGTACTTC. It codes for CASSPPGLAGYGETQYF.

This clone was observed a handful of times. J is TRBJ2-3 and V is TRBV19, with TRBD2 as a possible D gene (5 bases). The germline V gene encodes CDR1 LNHDA and CDR2 SQIVND (reference sequence). This CDR3 region has 17 residues. The V gene lost 5 bases and the J gene lost 0 bases, with 18 bases spanning the gap. The CDR3 sequence is CASSDGGLSASTDTQYF. CDR3 bases: TGTGCCAGTAGTGATGGCGGACTGTCCGCTAGCACAGATACGCAGTATTTT.